Each of the 18 T cell receptor beta chains below was sequenced from the same sample in a study of memory CD4+ T cells and cytomegalovirus serostatus. The sort gate was single viable CD3+CD4+CD8-CD45RO+ cells for memory CD4+ T cells. The data were produced by immunoSEQ multiplex PCR, yet TCRdb's version contains in-frame clones alone and is incomplete. The data contain approximately 74,000 clones, 60% to 85% of them singletons. Sequencing input: memory CD4+ T cells from blood. The receptors derive from an adult in good health and CMV-seropositive.

This clone was recorded once. The chain employs TRBV30 and TRBJ2-2, with 7 bases identical to TRBD2. CDR1 is GTSNPN and CDR2 is SVGIG in the germline V gene (reference sequence). The CDR3 spans 16 residues. Unmatched junction bases numbered 11, after V lost 4 bases and J lost 3 bases. The CDR3 reads CAWTAGEGRYTGELFF. DNA of the CDR3: TGTGCCTGGACCGCCGGGGAGGGTCGATACACCGGGGAGCTGTTTTTT.

The chain carries TRBV6-1 and TRBJ1-4; no firm D call. This CDR3 spans 14 amino acids. Germline V gene sequence: CDR1 MNHNS, CDR2 SASEGT. V lost 4 bases and J lost 5, with 11 bases in between. The CDR3 DNA reads as TGTGCCAGCAGTGGGATCACGGTGAATGAAAAACTGTTTTTT. Translated, it gives CASSGITVNEKLFF.

The chain is built from TRBV29-1 and TRBJ2-1; maybe TRBD1 (6 bases). The CDR3 loop spans 12 amino acids. CDR1 SQVTM and CDR2 ANQGSEA come from the germline V gene. V was cut by 7 bases and J by 10 bases, with 17 bases left in between. As DNA, the CDR3 is TGCAGCGCCCAAAAAGGGGGAGCGGAGCAGTTCTTC. Translated, it gives CSAQKGGAEQFF.

The chain couples TRBV19 to TRBJ2-7; D remains ambiguous. Per the germline V gene, CDR1 is LNHDA and CDR2 is SQIVND (reference sequence). V lost 2 bases and J lost 1, with 3 bases in between. The CDR3 has 12 residues. CDR3 in amino acids: CASSIRSYEQYF. CDR3 coding DNA: TGTGCCAGTAGTATACGGTCCTACGAGCAGTACTTC.

The chain combines TRBV11-2 with TRBJ1-2; 8 bases align to TRBD1. J lost 1 base, V lost 5 bases, and 12 bases had no gene match. CDR1 and CDR2 from the germline V gene are SGHAT and FQNNGV. The CDR3 contains 17 residues. CDR3 nucleotides: TGTGCCAGCAGCCGCGGACAGGGAGGTTCGGGTAACTATGGCTACACCTTC. Its protein product is CASSRGQGGSGNYGYTF.

Details on this clone: Other DNA sequences of this sample code for an identical CDR3. CDR3 amino acids: CASSPGTDQPQHF. DNA for the CDR3: TGCGCCAGCAGCCCGGGGACAGATCAGCCCCAGCATTTT. The V call is TRBV5-1, the J call TRBJ1-5; 7 bases map to TRBD1. Germline V gives CDR1 SGHRS, CDR2 YFSETQ. Trimming cost V 4 bases and J 5 bases; bases outside gene matches: 3. The CDR3 is made up of 13 amino acids.

The V and J genes are TRBV4-1 and TRBJ2-1, with D unresolved. Germline loops: CDR1 MGHRA, CDR2 YSYEKL. With 1 base removed from V and 8 bases from J, the gap between germline ends came to 9 bases. This CDR3 spans 13 amino acids. Here the CDR3 reads CASSQGNLDEQFF. For the CDR3, the DNA is TGCGCCAGCAGCCAAGGAAACCTCGATGAGCAGTTCTTC.

This chain joins TRBV20-1 and TRBJ1-1; the D is unclear. Germline-derived CDR1 and CDR2 are DFQATT and SNEGSKA (reference sequence). This CDR3 has 11 amino acids. V was shortened by 6 bases and J by 7 bases, with 12 bases between the two germline ends. This chain's CDR3 is CSASSGDEAFF. The CDR3 bases are TGCAGTGCGTCCAGCGGGGATGAAGCTTTCTTT.

This clone was seen just once. DNA of the CDR3: TGTGCCAGCAGGAGGGTCTTAAATCAGCCCCAGCATTTT. It codes for CASRRVLNQPQHF. The V gene is TRBV28, the J gene TRBJ1-5; no definite D call. Trimming removed 6 bases at V and 4 bases at J, with 10 bases between. The CDR3 is 13 residues long. Germline CDR1 and CDR2: MDHEN and SYDVKM.

The sample holds one count of this clone. This rearrangement joins TRBV5-1 to TRBJ2-2, with D hard to call. Trimming shortened V by 0 bases and J by 4 bases, and 4 bases separated the two germline ends. CDR1 SGHRS and CDR2 YFSETQ come from the germline V gene. This CDR3 has 13 residues. The CDR3 sequence: CASSLVVTGELFF. CDR3 in DNA: TGCGCCAGCAGCTTGGTGGTCACCGGGGAGCTGTTTTTT.

The chain combines TRBV7-2 with TRBJ2-7; 12 bases fit TRBD2. J gave up 7 bases and V 1 base, and 5 bases lay outside the gene matches. The germline V gene encodes CDR1 SGHTA and CDR2 FQGNSA. This CDR3 is 15 amino acids long. The CDR3 DNA follows: TGTGCCAGCAGCTTAGGACTAGCGGGGGACCGGGAGCAGTACTTC. Translated: CASSLGLAGDREQYF.

J is TRBJ1-5 and V is TRBV2; 8 bases match TRBD1. The CDR3 contains 14 residues. CDR1 and CDR2 from the germline V gene are SNHLY and FYNNEI. The V and J ends lost 6 bases and 3 bases, in that order; junction bases with no gene match: 4. CDR3 nucleotide sequence: TGTGCCAGCAGCGGACAGGGTCCCAATCAGCCCCAGCATTTT. It yields the protein CASSGQGPNQPQHF.

This clone was picked up a small number of times. The V call is TRBV7-7, the J call TRBJ1-2; D gene uncertain. The CDR3 contains 14 residues. Germline V gives CDR1 SSHAT, CDR2 FNYEAQ (reference sequence). With 4 bases removed from V and 2 bases from J, the gap between germline ends came to 11 bases. CDR3 in amino acids: CASSSTGKNYGYTF. The CDR3 nucleotides are TGTGCCAGCAGCTCCACCGGGAAGAACTATGGCTACACCTTC. The full variable domain, with the rest looked up from reference TRBV7-7 and TRBJ1-2, is GAGVSQSPRYKVTKRGQDVTLRCDPISSHATLYWYQQALGQGPEFLTYFNYEAQPDKSGLPSDRFSAERPEGSISTLTIQRTEQRDSAMYRCASSSTGKNYGYTFGSGTRLTVV.

The chain employs TRBV19 and TRBJ2-7; D possibly matches TRBD1 or TRBD2 (5 bases each). The V end was cut by 7 bases, the J end by 6 bases, with 19 bases between. CDR1 is LNHDA, CDR2 SQIVND, per germline (reference sequence). The length of the CDR3 is 14 residues. CDR3 in amino acids: CASTPGASRSEQYF. For the CDR3, the DNA is TGTGCCAGTACCCCCGGGGCTAGTCGCTCCGAGCAGTACTTC.

The V and J genes are TRBV9 and TRBJ2-6, with D unclear. The CDR3 totals 17 residues. Per the germline V gene, CDR1 is SGDLS and CDR2 is YYNGEE. V was pared by 2 bases and J by 5 bases, with 17 bases between. The CDR3 region is CASSVSRFGSRANVLTF. In nucleotides, the CDR3 is TGTGCCAGCAGCGTCTCCAGGTTCGGCTCACGGGCCAACGTCCTGACTTTC.

The genes are TRBV5-6 and TRBJ2-3, with D uncertain. V lost 0 bases to trimming and J lost 6 bases, with 14 bases between them. The CDR3 sequence is 15 residues long. The germline V gene encodes CDR1 SGHDT and CDR2 YYEEEE. CDR3 bases: TGTGCCAGCAGCTTGGGGCCAAGCTATACCGATACGCAGTATTTT. Protein product: CASSLGPSYTDTQYF.

This chain links TRBV5-1 with TRBJ1-1; a weak D match, TRBD1 (5 bases). The CDR3 contains 15 residues. Trimming left V 5 bases short and J 1 base short, with 15 bases between. From germline, CDR1 is SGHRS and CDR2 YFSETQ. CDR3 residues: CASSLTGTGNTEAFF. CDR3 nucleotides: TGCGCCAGCAGTCTGACCGGGACGGGGAACACTGAAGCTTTCTTT.

The rearrangement uses TRBV6-1 and TRBJ1-1; possibly TRBD1 for D (6 bases). Germline loops: CDR1 MNHNS, CDR2 SASEGT. This CDR3 contains 14 residues. V was cut by 7 bases and J by 2 bases, with 14 bases left in between. Here the CDR3 reads CASTLTGSNTEAFF. The CDR3 nucleotides read TGTGCCAGCACCTTAACAGGGAGCAACACTGAAGCTTTCTTT.